This T cell receptor beta chain stems from a study of blood T cell repertoires in COVID-19. Study overall: In each case, the material was cDNA or gDNA derived from T cells, B-cell-depleted T cells, or PBMCs.

This CDR3 has 12 amino acids. Germline loops: CDR1 MNHEY, CDR2 SVGAGI. Unmatched junction bases numbered 5, after V lost 6 bases and J lost 9 bases. Per the authors' pipeline: The authors estimated nucleated cell counts from reference gene primer amplification. TCRdb's copy holds only in-frame clones and misses some; the assay was immunoSEQ multiplex PCR. V, J and clone size reflect that table, while D and trimming were determined from the DNA. The table includes more than 150,000 clones, 75% to 85% detected once. The J gene is TRBJ2-1, the V gene TRBV6-5, with 7 nucleotides matching TRBD1. Sequencing used peripheral blood. The sequence was collected from a man in his 60s with acute or convalescent COVID-19. The CDR3 DNA sequence: TGTGCCAGCAGAGGACAGGTTACTGAGCAGTTCTTC. It specifies CASRGQVTEQFF.